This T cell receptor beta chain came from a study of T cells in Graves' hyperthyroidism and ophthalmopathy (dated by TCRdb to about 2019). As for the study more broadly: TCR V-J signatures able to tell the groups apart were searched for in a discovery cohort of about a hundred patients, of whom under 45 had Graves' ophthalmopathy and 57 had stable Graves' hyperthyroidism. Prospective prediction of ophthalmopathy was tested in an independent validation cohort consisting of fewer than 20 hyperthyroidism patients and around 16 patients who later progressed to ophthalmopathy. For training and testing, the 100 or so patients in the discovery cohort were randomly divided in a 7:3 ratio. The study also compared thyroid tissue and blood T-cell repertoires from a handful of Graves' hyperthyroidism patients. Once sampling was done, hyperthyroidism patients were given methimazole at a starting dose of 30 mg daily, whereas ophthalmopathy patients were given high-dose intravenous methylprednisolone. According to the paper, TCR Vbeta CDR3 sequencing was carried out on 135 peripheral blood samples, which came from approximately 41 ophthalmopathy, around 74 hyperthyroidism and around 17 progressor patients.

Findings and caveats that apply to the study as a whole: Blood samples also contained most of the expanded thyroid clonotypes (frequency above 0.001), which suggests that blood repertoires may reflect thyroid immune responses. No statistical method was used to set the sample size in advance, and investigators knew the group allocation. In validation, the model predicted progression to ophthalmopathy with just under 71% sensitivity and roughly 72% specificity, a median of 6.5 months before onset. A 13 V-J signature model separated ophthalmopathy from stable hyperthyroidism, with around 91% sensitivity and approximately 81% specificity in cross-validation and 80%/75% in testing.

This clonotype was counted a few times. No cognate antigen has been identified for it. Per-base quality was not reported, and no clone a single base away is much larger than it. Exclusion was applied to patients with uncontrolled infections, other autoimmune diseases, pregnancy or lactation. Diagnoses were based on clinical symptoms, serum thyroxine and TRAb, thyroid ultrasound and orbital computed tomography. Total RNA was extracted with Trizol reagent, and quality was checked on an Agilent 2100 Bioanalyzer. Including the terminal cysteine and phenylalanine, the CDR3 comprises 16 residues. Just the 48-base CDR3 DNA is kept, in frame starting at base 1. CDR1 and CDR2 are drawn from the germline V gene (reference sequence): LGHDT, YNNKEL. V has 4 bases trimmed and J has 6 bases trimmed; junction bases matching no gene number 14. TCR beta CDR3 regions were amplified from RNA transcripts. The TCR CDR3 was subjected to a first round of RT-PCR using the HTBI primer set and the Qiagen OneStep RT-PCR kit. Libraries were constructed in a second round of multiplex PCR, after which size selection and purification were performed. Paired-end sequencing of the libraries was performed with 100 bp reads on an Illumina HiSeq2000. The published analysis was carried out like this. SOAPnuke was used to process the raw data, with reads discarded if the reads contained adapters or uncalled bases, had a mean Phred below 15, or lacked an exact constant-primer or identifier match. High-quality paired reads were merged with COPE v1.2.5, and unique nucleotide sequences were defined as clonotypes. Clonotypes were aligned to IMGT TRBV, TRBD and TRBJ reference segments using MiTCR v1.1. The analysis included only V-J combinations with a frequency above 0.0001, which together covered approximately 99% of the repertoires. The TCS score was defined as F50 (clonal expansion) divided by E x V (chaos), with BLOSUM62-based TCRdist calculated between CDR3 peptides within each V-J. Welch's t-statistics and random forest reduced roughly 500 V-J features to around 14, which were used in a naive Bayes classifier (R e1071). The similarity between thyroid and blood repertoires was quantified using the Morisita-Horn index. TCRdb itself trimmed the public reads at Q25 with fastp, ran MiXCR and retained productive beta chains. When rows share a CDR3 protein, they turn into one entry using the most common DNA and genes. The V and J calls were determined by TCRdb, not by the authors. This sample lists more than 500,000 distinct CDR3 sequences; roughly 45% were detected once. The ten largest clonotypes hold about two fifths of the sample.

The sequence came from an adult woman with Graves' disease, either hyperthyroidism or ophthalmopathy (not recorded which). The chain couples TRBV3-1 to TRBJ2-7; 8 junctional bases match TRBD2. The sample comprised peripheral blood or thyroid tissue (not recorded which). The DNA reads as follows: TGTGCCAGCAGCCCCCTAATCAGCGGGAGAGCTAGCGAGCAGTACTTC. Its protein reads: CASSPLISGRASEQYF.